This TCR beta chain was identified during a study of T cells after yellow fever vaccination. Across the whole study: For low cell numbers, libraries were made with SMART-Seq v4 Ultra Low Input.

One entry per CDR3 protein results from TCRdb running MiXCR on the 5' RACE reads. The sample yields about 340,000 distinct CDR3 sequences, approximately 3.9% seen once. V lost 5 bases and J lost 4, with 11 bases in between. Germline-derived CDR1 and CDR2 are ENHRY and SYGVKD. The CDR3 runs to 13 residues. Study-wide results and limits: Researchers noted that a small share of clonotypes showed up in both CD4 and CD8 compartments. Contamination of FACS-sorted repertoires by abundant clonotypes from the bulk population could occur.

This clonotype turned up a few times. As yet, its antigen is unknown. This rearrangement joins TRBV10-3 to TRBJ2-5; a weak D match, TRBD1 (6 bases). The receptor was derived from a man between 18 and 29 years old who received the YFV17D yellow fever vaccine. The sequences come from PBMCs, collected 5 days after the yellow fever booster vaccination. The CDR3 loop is CAISQGPGETQYF. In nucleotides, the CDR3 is TGTGCCATCAGTCAGGGGCCAGGAGAGACCCAGTACTTC.